This T cell receptor (beta chain) is from a study of cytomegalovirus exposure and HLA in healthy donors. V trimming: 4 bases; J trimming: 5 bases; junction bases outside the gene matches: 5. The CDR3 spans 14 residues. Germline CDR1 and CDR2: MGHRA and YSYEKL. Use of 60 Vbeta and 13 Jbeta primers characterized the PCR. Assay: immunoSEQ multiplex PCR; the TCRdb copy retains only in-frame clones and omits some. The sample contains about 90,000 clones, about three quarters of which appear only once. Sequencing was performed on PBMCs. The TCR comes from a woman between 50 and 59 years old in good health and CMV-seropositive. V and J are TRBV4-1 and TRBJ1-5; 7 bases map to TRBD1. CDR3 nucleotide sequence: TGCGCCAGCAGCCTAGGACAGGCGGATCAGCCCCAGCATTTT. Translating gives CASSLGQADQPQHF.